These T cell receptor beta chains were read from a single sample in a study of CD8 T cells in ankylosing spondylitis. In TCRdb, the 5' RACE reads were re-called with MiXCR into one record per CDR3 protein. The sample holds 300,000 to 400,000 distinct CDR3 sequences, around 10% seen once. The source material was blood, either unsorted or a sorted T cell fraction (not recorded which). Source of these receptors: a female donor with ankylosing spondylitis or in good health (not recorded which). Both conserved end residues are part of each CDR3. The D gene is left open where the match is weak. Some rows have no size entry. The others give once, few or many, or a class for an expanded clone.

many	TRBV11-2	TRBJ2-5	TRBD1	TGTGCCAGCAGCTCCCGGACAGGGGGCGAAGAGACCCAGTACTTC	CASSSRTGGEETQYF
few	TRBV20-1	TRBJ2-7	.	TGCAGTGCTAGAGATCTGGAGGACAGCTACGAGCAGTACTTC	CSARDLEDSYEQYF
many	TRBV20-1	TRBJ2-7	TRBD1	TGCAGTGCTAGAGTCCCGGGACAGGGGTACGAGCAGTACTTC	CSARVPGQGYEQYF
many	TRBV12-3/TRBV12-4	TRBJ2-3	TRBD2	TGTGCCAGCAGGCTAGCGGGGGGGCCATGGGATACGCAGTATTTT	CASRLAGGPWDTQYF
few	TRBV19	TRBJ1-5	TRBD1	TGTGCCAGTAGTGCCTGGACAGGGATTAGCAATCAGCCCCAGCATTTT	CASSAWTGISNQPQHF
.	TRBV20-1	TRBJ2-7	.	TGCAGTGCTAGACCCCGGGGAAGCTCCTACGAGCAGTACTTC	CSARPRGSSYEQYF
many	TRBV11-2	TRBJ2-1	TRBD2	TGTGCCAGCAGCTTAGGGACTAGCGGGAGGGTATCTGAGCAGTTCTTC	CASSLGTSGRVSEQFF
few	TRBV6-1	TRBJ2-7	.	TGTGCCAGCAGGGGCAGCTTAACCGCCTTCAGCTCCTACGAGCAGTACTTC	CASRGSLTAFSSYEQYF
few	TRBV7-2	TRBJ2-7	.	TGTGCCAGCGGACTCGTGAGGAAAAGCTCCTACGAGCAGTACTTC	CASGLVRKSSYEQYF
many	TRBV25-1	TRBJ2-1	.	TGTGCCAGCAGTCTCCGCTCCTACAATGAGCAGTTCTTC	CASSLRSYNEQFF
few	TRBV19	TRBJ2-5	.	TGTGCCAGTAGTATGACGGGGCCGCCGGAGACCCAGTACTTC	CASSMTGPPETQYF
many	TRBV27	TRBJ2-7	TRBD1	TGTGCCAGCAGTTCCTCTAAGGGGGCCGGGCAGTACTTC	CASSSSKGAGQYF
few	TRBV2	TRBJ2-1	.	TGTGCCAGCAGTGAAGGGACAAACTACTACAATGAGCAGTTCTTC	CASSEGTNYYNEQFF
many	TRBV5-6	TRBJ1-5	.	TGTGCCAGCAGCCGGCAGAATCAGCCCCAGCATTTT	CASSRQNQPQHF
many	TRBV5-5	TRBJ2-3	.	TGTGCCAGCAACGTGAAACCGGGGGGCCTCCTGGCAGATACGCAGTATTTT	CASNVKPGGLLADTQYF
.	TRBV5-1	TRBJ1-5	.	TGCGCCAGCAGCCCGGAGGGAGGGATACCTAATCAGCCCCAGCATTTT	CASSPEGGIPNQPQHF
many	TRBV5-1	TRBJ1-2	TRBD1	TGCGCCAGCAGCGAGGACAGGGACTATGGCTACACCTTC	CASSEDRDYGYTF
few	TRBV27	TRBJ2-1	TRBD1	TGTGCCAGCAGCCTCGGGACAGGGGCTTTTAATGAGCAGTTCTTC	CASSLGTGAFNEQFF
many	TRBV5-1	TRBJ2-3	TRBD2	TGCGCCAGCAGCTTGGGTGGGACTAGCGGCACAGATACGCAGTATTTT	CASSLGGTSGTDTQYF
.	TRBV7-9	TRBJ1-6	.	TGTGCCAGCAGCTTAGCCACAGTCGGGACCAATTCACCCCTCCACTTT	CASSLATVGTNSPLHF
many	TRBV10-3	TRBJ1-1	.	TGTGCCATCAGGGAAACAGGGAACACTGAAGCTTTCTTT	CAIRETGNTEAFF
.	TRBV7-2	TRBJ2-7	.	TGTGCCAGCAGCTTAGACGTGCAGGTGGGCGAGCAGTACTTC	CASSLDVQVGEQYF
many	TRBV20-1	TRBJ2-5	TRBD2	TGCAGTGCTGGACTAGCTCCCGGAGAGACCCAGTACTTC	CSAGLAPGETQYF
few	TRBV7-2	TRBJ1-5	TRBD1	TGTGCCAGCAGCAGAGACAGGGTAGGAAATCAGCCCCAGCATTTT	CASSRDRVGNQPQHF
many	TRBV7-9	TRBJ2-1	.	TGTGCCAGCAGCTTAAGCGAGCTAAATAACAATGAGCAGTTCTTC	CASSLSELNNNEQFF
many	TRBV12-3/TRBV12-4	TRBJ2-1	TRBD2	TGTGCCAGCAGTTTAGCGCTCGGGGGGTTCAGGTCCCTCGGTGAGCAGTTCTTC	CASSLALGGFRSLGEQFF
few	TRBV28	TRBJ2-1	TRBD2	TGTGCCAGCAGTCTTATAGCGGGGGGTGGCAATGAGCAGTTCTTC	CASSLIAGGGNEQFF
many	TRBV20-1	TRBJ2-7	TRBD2	TGCAGTGCTCGTAAAGCGGGAGACTACGAGCAGTACTTC	CSARKAGDYEQYF
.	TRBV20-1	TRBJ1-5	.	TGCAGTGTTACCTCGGGGGGTTCGGGCAATCAGCCCCAGCATTTT	CSVTSGGSGNQPQHF
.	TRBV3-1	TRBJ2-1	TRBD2	TGTGCCTCCTCCCCCTACCACACTAGCGGGAGTTCACGATCCTACAATGAGCAGTTCTTC	CASSPYHTSGSSRSYNEQFF
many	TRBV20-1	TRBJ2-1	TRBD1	TGCAGTGCCACGGGACAGGGATCCTACAATGAGCAGTTCTTC	CSATGQGSYNEQFF
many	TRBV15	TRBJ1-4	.	TGTGCCACCAGCAGCTACGTAGGGGGAGGGAGTAATGAAAAACTGTTTTTT	CATSSYVGGGSNEKLFF
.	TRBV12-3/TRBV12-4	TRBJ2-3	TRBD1	TGTGCCAGCAGTCCCTTGACAGGGGGTGGCACAGATACGCAGTATTTT	CASSPLTGGGTDTQYF
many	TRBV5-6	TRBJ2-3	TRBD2	TGTGCCAGCAGCATCGGGACTAGCGGGAGACGTGGTACGCAGTATTTT	CASSIGTSGRRGTQYF
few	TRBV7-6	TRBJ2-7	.	TGTGCCAGCAGCTCATTGCCAGGTGGAGATTACGAGCAGTACTTC	CASSSLPGGDYEQYF
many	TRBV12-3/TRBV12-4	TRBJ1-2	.	TGTGCCAGCAGTCTATCCCTGCAGGGGAAGAACTATGGCTACACCTTC	CASSLSLQGKNYGYTF
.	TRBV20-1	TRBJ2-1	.	TGCAGTGCTAGAGATGAGGGTGGCTCCTACAATGAGCAGTTCTTC	CSARDEGGSYNEQFF
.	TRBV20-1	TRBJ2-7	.	TGCAGTGCTAGCGGCCCCAAACACGAGCAGTACTTC	CSASGPKHEQYF
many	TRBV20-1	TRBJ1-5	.	TGCAGTGCTAGTGTACAAGCCGTTTCCCAGCATTTT	CSASVQAVSQHF
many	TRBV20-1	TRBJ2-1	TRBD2	TGCAGTGCTAGAGATTATATGACTAGCGGGAATTACAATGAGCAGTTCTTC	CSARDYMTSGNYNEQFF
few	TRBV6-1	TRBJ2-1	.	TGTGCCAGCAGAGAGAGACAGGGAGGCTCCTACAATGAGCAGTTCTTC	CASRERQGGSYNEQFF
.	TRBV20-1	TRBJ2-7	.	TGCAGTGCCACACCGAATTGGGACCCCGCGTCGGAGCAGTACTTC	CSATPNWDPASEQYF
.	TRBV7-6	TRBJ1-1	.	TGTGCCAGCAGCTTAAATCAGGGGCCGGGGACTGAAGCTTTCTTT	CASSLNQGPGTEAFF
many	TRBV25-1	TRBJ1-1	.	TGTGCCAGCAGTGAAACGGCTATGAACACTGAAGCTTTCTTT	CASSETAMNTEAFF
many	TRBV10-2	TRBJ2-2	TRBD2	TGCGCCAGCAGTGATTATGCGGGAGTGCTCGACACCGGGGAGCTGTTTTTT	CASSDYAGVLDTGELFF